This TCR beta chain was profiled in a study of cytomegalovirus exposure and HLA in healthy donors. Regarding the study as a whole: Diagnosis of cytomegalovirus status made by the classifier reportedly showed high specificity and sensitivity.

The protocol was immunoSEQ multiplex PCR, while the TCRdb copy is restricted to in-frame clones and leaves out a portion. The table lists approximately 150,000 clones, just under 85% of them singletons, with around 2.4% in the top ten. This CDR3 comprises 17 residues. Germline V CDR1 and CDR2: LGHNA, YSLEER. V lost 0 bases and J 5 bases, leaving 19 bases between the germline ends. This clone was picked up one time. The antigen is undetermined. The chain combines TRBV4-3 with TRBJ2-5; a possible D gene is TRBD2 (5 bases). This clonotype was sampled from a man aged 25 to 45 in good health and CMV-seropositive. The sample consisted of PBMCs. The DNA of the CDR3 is TGCGCCAGCAGCCAAGACCCACACAACGGGAACGAGGAGACCCAGTACTTC. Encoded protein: CASSQDPHNGNEETQYF.